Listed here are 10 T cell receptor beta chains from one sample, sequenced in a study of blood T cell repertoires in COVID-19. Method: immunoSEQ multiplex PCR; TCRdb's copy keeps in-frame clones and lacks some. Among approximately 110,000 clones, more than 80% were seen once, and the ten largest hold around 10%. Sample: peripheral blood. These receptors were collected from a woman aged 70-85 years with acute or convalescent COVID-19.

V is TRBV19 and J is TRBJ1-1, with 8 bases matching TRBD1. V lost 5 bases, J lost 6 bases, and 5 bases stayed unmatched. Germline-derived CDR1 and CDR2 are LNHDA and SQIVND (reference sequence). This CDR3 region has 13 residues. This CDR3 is CASSQGARAEAFF. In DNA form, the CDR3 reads TGTGCCAGTAGTCAGGGGGCGCGCGCTGAAGCTTTCTTT.

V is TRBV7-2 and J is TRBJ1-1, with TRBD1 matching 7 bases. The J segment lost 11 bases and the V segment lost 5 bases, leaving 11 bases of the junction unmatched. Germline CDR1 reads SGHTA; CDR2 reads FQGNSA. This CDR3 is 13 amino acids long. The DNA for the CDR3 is TGTGCCAGCAGCCGCCAAGGGGACAGCCTGGCTTTCTTT. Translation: CASSRQGDSLAFF.

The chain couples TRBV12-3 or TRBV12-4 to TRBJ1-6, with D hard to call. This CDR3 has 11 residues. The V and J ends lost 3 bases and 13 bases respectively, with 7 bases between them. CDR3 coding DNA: TGTGCCAGCAGTTTTGGCGGGCCCCTCCACTTT. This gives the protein CASSFGGPLHF.

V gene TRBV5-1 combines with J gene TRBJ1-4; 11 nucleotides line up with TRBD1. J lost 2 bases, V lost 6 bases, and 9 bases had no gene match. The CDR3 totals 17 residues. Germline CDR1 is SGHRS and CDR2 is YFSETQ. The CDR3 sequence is CASTPGQGAKTNEKLFF. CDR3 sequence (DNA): TGCGCCAGCACCCCAGGACAGGGGGCGAAGACTAATGAAAAACTGTTTTTT.

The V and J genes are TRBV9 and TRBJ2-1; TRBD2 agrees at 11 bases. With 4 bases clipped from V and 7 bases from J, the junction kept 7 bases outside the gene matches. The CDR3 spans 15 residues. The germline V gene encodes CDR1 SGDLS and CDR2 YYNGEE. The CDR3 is CASSPGLAGLNEQFF. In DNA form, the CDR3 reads TGTGCCAGCAGCCCCGGACTAGCGGGCCTGAATGAGCAGTTCTTC. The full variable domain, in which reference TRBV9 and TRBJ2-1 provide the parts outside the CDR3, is DSGVTQTPKHLITATGQRVTLRCSPRSGDLSVYWYQQSLDQGLQFLIQYYNGEERAKGNILERFSAQQFPDLHSELNLSSLELGDSALYFCASSPGLAGLNEQFFGPGTRLTVL.

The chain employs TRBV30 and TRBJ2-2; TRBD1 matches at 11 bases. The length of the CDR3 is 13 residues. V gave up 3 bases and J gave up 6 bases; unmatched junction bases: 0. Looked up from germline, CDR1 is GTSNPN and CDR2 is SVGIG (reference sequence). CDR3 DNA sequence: TGTGCCTGGAGGGGACAGGGGGCCGGGGAGCTGTTTTTT. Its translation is CAWRGQGAGELFF.

This CDR3 reads CSVAEGGRADGELFF. CDR3 coding DNA: TGCAGCGTTGCGGAAGGCGGGAGGGCCGACGGGGAGCTGTTTTTT. The chain employs TRBV29-1 and TRBJ2-2; TRBD2 matches 9 bases. The CDR3 is 15 residues long. CDR1 is SQVTM and CDR2 is ANQGSEA in the germline V gene. J gave up 7 bases and V 4 bases, and 10 bases lay outside the gene matches.

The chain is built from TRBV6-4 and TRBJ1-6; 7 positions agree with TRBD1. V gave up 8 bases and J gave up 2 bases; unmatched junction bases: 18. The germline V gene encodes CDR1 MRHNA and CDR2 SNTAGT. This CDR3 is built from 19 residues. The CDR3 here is CASPRRTGCPGAYNSPLHF. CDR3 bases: TGTGCCAGCCCGAGACGGACAGGTTGCCCCGGGGCCTATAATTCACCCCTCCACTTT.

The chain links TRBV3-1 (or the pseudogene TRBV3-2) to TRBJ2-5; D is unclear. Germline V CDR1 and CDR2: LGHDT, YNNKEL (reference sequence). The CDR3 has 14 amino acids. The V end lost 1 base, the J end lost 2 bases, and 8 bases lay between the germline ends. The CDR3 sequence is CASSQAYGQETQYF. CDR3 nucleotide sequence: TGTGCCAGCAGCCAAGCCTACGGTCAAGAGACCCAGTACTTC.

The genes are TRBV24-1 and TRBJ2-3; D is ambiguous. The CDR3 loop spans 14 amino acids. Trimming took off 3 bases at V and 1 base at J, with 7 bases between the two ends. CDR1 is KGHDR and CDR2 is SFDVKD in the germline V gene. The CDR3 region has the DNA TGTGCCACCAGTGATCCCCCGGGCACAGATACGCAGTATTTT. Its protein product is CATSDPPGTDTQYF.